These T cell receptor beta chains were read from a single sample in a study of T cells after yellow fever vaccination. TCRdb called the 5' RACE reads again in MiXCR, with one record for every CDR3 protein. The sample lists 25,000 to 35,000 distinct CDR3 sequences, 3.5% to 5% occurring once. The specimen was CD8+ T cells sorted from PBMCs, collected 5 days after the yellow fever booster vaccination. The receptors derive from a man aged 30-40 years who received the YFV17D yellow fever vaccine. Both conserved end residues are trimmed from each CDR3. Fields, in order: D gene, V gene, clone size, J gene, CDR3 protein. The D gene is left open where the match is weak. Clone size is not always given. Where it is, it says once, few, many or a class for expanded clones.

d_gene: -; v_gene: TRBV28; abundance: many; j_gene: TRBJ2-1; CDR3aa: ASRQGNEQF
d_gene: -; v_gene: TRBV29-1; abundance: many; j_gene: TRBJ2-1; CDR3aa: SVHIVLGDEQF
d_gene: TRBD2; v_gene: TRBV28; abundance: many; j_gene: TRBJ2-7; CDR3aa: ASSFNPGTSEYYEQY
d_gene: -; v_gene: TRBV15; abundance: many; j_gene: TRBJ1-4; CDR3aa: ATSRGATNEKLF
d_gene: -; v_gene: TRBV10-3; abundance: many; j_gene: TRBJ2-2; CDR3aa: AISEDLTGELF
d_gene: -; v_gene: TRBV27; abundance: many; j_gene: TRBJ1-1; CDR3aa: ASKSGQGVAEAF
d_gene: TRBD2; v_gene: TRBV5-1; abundance: many; j_gene: TRBJ2-1; CDR3aa: ASYPSGKGLSEQF
d_gene: -; v_gene: TRBV28; abundance: few; j_gene: TRBJ1-5; CDR3aa: ASSNRGGGNQPQH
d_gene: -; v_gene: TRBV12-3/TRBV12-4; abundance: many; j_gene: TRBJ2-2; CDR3aa: ASSGPAYGELF
d_gene: TRBD2; v_gene: TRBV19; abundance: many; j_gene: TRBJ2-7; CDR3aa: ASSINPSGYEQY
d_gene: TRBD2; v_gene: TRBV19; abundance: -; j_gene: TRBJ2-1; CDR3aa: ASSIGLAEDYNEQF
d_gene: -; v_gene: TRBV7-6; abundance: many; j_gene: TRBJ2-7; CDR3aa: ASSPSGRSEQY
d_gene: -; v_gene: TRBV12-3/TRBV12-4; abundance: many; j_gene: TRBJ2-2; CDR3aa: ASSLEGTGELF
d_gene: -; v_gene: TRBV5-1; abundance: many; j_gene: TRBJ2-7; CDR3aa: ASSGQGSSSYEQY
d_gene: TRBD2; v_gene: TRBV9; abundance: many; j_gene: TRBJ2-7; CDR3aa: ASSGGVIGRGSYEQY
d_gene: -; v_gene: TRBV27; abundance: -; j_gene: TRBJ1-5; CDR3aa: ASSFGGQAQPQH
d_gene: -; v_gene: TRBV4-2; abundance: -; j_gene: TRBJ2-1; CDR3aa: ASSQDGVGEAGEQF
d_gene: TRBD1; v_gene: TRBV20-1; abundance: few; j_gene: TRBJ2-2; CDR3aa: SATGQGAGELF
d_gene: TRBD1; v_gene: TRBV20-1; abundance: many; j_gene: TRBJ2-5; CDR3aa: SAHRGLEETQY
d_gene: -; v_gene: TRBV7-9; abundance: many; j_gene: TRBJ1-2; CDR3aa: ASSLETGYGYT
d_gene: -; v_gene: TRBV10-1; abundance: many; j_gene: TRBJ2-1; CDR3aa: ASSELLGGGNEQF
d_gene: TRBD1; v_gene: TRBV12-3/TRBV12-4; abundance: many; j_gene: TRBJ2-7; CDR3aa: ASSSTGTGKPYEQY
d_gene: TRBD2; v_gene: TRBV13; abundance: many; j_gene: TRBJ2-1; CDR3aa: ASSTLAREDPNSYNEQF
d_gene: -; v_gene: TRBV5-4; abundance: many; j_gene: TRBJ2-3; CDR3aa: ASSLWETDTQY
d_gene: -; v_gene: TRBV29-1; abundance: many; j_gene: TRBJ1-2; CDR3aa: SVVEGNYGYT
d_gene: -; v_gene: TRBV12-3/TRBV12-4; abundance: many; j_gene: TRBJ1-1; CDR3aa: ASSLGGTYMNTEAF
d_gene: TRBD2; v_gene: TRBV9; abundance: many; j_gene: TRBJ2-3; CDR3aa: ASSAPGGSTDTQY
d_gene: -; v_gene: TRBV20-1; abundance: many; j_gene: TRBJ2-6; CDR3aa: SASSNTYSGANVLT
d_gene: TRBD2; v_gene: TRBV27; abundance: many; j_gene: TRBJ2-7; CDR3aa: ASSLSGGTSPYEQY
d_gene: -; v_gene: TRBV7-9; abundance: many; j_gene: TRBJ2-1; CDR3aa: ASSLVRVNYNEQF
d_gene: -; v_gene: TRBV4-3; abundance: -; j_gene: TRBJ2-2; CDR3aa: ASRAGIVTGELF
d_gene: -; v_gene: TRBV5-5; abundance: many; j_gene: TRBJ2-7; CDR3aa: ASPGHSGGEQY
d_gene: -; v_gene: TRBV29-1; abundance: many; j_gene: TRBJ2-5; CDR3aa: SVAGIAQETQY
d_gene: -; v_gene: TRBV7-9; abundance: many; j_gene: TRBJ2-5; CDR3aa: ASSQGGETQY
d_gene: -; v_gene: TRBV11-2; abundance: many; j_gene: TRBJ1-5; CDR3aa: ASSLDPEEALLIGSNQPQH
d_gene: -; v_gene: TRBV29-1; abundance: many; j_gene: TRBJ2-1; CDR3aa: SVGTGNEQF
d_gene: -; v_gene: TRBV15; abundance: many; j_gene: TRBJ2-5; CDR3aa: ATSRDQGSRETQY
d_gene: -; v_gene: TRBV10-2; abundance: many; j_gene: TRBJ1-1; CDR3aa: ASSRVNTEAF
d_gene: -; v_gene: TRBV10-3; abundance: many; j_gene: TRBJ2-4; CDR3aa: AISDGGPTTGAKNIQY
d_gene: -; v_gene: TRBV9; abundance: many; j_gene: TRBJ1-2; CDR3aa: ASSGGGRGDYGYT
d_gene: -; v_gene: TRBV20-1; abundance: many; j_gene: TRBJ1-1; CDR3aa: SARKRGGYTEAF
d_gene: -; v_gene: TRBV19; abundance: few; j_gene: TRBJ1-1; CDR3aa: ASSPYGTGTEAF
d_gene: TRBD2; v_gene: TRBV5-1; abundance: many; j_gene: TRBJ2-1; CDR3aa: ASSPGTSGSYRF
d_gene: -; v_gene: TRBV4-3; abundance: many; j_gene: TRBJ2-2; CDR3aa: ASSPPTDTGELF
d_gene: TRBD2; v_gene: TRBV10-3; abundance: medium-sized; j_gene: TRBJ2-3; CDR3aa: AIQREDLDTQY
d_gene: TRBD1; v_gene: TRBV28; abundance: many; j_gene: TRBJ2-7; CDR3aa: ASSSGPKDRRVEQY
d_gene: -; v_gene: TRBV2; abundance: medium-sized; j_gene: TRBJ2-7; CDR3aa: ASSGQGWYEQY
d_gene: TRBD2; v_gene: TRBV11-3; abundance: many; j_gene: TRBJ2-1; CDR3aa: ASERDRNNEQF
d_gene: TRBD1; v_gene: TRBV20-1; abundance: many; j_gene: TRBJ1-5; CDR3aa: SARLGQGLAQPQH
d_gene: -; v_gene: TRBV10-2; abundance: many; j_gene: TRBJ2-3; CDR3aa: ASLGTADTQY
d_gene: -; v_gene: TRBV14; abundance: many; j_gene: TRBJ2-1; CDR3aa: ASSQLPHNEQF
d_gene: -; v_gene: TRBV7-6; abundance: many; j_gene: TRBJ2-3; CDR3aa: ASAVGTDTQY
d_gene: TRBD1; v_gene: TRBV7-8; abundance: many; j_gene: TRBJ2-5; CDR3aa: ASSLWGTEETQY